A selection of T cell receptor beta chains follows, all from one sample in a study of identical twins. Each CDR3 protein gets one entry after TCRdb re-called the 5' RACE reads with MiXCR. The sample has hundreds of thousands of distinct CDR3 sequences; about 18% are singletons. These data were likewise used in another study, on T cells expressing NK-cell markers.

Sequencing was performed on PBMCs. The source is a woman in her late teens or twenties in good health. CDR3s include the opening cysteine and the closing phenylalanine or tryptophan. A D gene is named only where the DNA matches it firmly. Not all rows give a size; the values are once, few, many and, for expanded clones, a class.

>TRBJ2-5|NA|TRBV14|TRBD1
TGTGCCAGCAGCCACGGACCCCGGCAGGGGGCGGAGACCCAGTACTTC
CASSHGPRQGAETQYF
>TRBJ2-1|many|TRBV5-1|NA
TGCGCCAGCAGCGTGATGTGGGGTGAGCAGTTCTTC
CASSVMWGEQFF
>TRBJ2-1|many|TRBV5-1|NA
TGTGCCAGCAGCTTAGTAGGGGGCAATGAGCAGTTCTTC
CASSLVGGNEQFF
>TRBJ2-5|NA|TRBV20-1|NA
TGCAGTGCCGAAATTGCCTATGGGGAGACCCAGTACTTC
CSAEIAYGETQYF
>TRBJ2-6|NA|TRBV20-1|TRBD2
TGCAGTGCTAGTGCGGGAGCCGTCTCTGGGGCCAACGTCCTGACTTTC
CSASAGAVSGANVLTF
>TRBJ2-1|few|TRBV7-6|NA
TGTGCCAGCAGCCAATGGGGGGAAAATGAGCAGTTCTTC
CASSQWGENEQFF
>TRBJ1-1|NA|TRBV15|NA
TGTGCCACCAGCAGAGCTCGTGAGAACACTGAAGCTTTCTTT
CATSRARENTEAFF
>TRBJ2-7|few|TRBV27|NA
TGTGCCAGCAGTATGGACAGAAAGGGCTACGAGCAGTACTTC
CASSMDRKGYEQYF
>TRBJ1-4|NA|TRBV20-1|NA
TGCAGTGCTAGAGATTTAGGGCTTGACGAAAAACTGTTTTTT
CSARDLGLDEKLFF
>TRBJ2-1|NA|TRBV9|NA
TGTGCCAGCAGCGCCCCCAGCGGCTCCTACAATGAGCAGTTCTTC
CASSAPSGSYNEQFF
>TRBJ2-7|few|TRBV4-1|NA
TGCGCCAGCAGCCAAGATCGGGGGACATCCTACGAGCAGTACTTC
CASSQDRGTSYEQYF
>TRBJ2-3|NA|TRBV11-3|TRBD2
TGTGCCAGCAGGACTAGCGGGGGAGATACGCAGTATTTT
CASRTSGGDTQYF
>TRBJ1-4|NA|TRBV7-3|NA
TGTGCCAGCAACCCCGGGACTGTTAATGAAAAACTGTTTTTT
CASNPGTVNEKLFF
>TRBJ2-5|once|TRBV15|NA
TGTGCCACCAGCAGAGAGGCTAGCGAATTGGTGACCCAGTACTTC
CATSREASELVTQYF
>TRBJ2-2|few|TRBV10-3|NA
TGTGCCATCAGGTCGGCCGGGGAGCTGTTTTTT
CAIRSAGELFF
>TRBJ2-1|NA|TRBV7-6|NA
TGTGCCAGCAGCTTGGGACCCCTAAGCAATGAGCAGTTCTTC
CASSLGPLSNEQFF
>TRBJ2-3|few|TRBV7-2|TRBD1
TGTGCCAGCAGCCCTCAGGACAGGGTCCCAAGGGTTACGCAGTATTTT
CASSPQDRVPRVTQYF
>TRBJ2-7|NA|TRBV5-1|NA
TGCGCCAGCAGCTTGGCCGACACTCATGGCGAGCAGTACTTC
CASSLADTHGEQYF
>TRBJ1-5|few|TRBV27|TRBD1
TGTGCCAGCGGGGGACAGTTCAATCAGCCCCAGCATTTT
CASGGQFNQPQHF
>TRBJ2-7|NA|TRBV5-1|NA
TGCGCCAGCAGCCCCCGGCCGGGCGAGGATGGCGAGCAGTACTTC
CASSPRPGEDGEQYF
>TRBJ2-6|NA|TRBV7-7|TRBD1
TGTGCCAGCAGCTTAGCGACAGGGGCTGGGGCCAACGTCCTGACTTTC
CASSLATGAGANVLTF
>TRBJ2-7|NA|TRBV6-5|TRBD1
TGTGCCAGCAGTTTAGGCAGGGGGTGGGAGCAGTACTTC
CASSLGRGWEQYF
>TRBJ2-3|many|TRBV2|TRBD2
TGTGCCAGCAGAGACCATAGCGGGAGCGACACAGATACGCAGTATTTT
CASRDHSGSDTDTQYF
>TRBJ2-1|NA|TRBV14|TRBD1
TGTGCCACTCGTCAAGAGGGGGCGGGCTACAATGAGCAGTTCTTC
CATRQEGAGYNEQFF
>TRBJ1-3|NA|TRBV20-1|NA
TGCAGTGCAAGCTGGGTTGGAAACACCATATATTTT
CSASWVGNTIYF